This T cell receptor (beta chain) is from a study of OX40 agonist ivuxolimab in advanced cancers. The repertoire was sequenced with immunoSEQ multiplex PCR; TCRdb's copy has only in-frame clones and lacks some. Of around 99,000 clones in the sample, 91% were seen once. V lost 5 bases and J lost 2, with 15 bases in between. The germline V gene encodes CDR1 SGHTA and CDR2 FQGTGA. The CDR3 sequence is 16 residues long. This chain links TRBV7-3 with TRBJ2-2; either TRBD1 or TRBD2 may supply D (6 bases each). This TCR was recovered from an adult with an advanced solid tumor such as melanoma, head and neck, liver or kidney cancer. Specimen: CD4+ or CD8+ T cells sorted from blood, collected in a trial of the OX40 agonist ivuxolimab. The CDR3 nucleotides read TGTGCCAGCAGCCCTCAAGGGGGGACCAACACCGGGGAGCTGTTTTTT. Protein sequence: CASSPQGGTNTGELFF. The full variable domain, in which reference TRBV7-3 and TRBJ2-2 provide the parts outside the CDR3, is GAGVSQTPSNKVTEKGKYVELRCDPISGHTALYWYRQSLGQGPEFLIYFQGTGAADDSGLPNDRFFAVRPEGSVSTLKIQRTERGDSAVYLCASSPQGGTNTGELFFGEGSRLTVL.